The 5 T cell receptor beta chains listed next were all sequenced from one sample in a study of T cell repertoires in cytomegalovirus infection. The antigens these receptors bind are not known. TCRdb independently ran MiXCR on the reads; one entry per CDR3 protein. The sample contains roughly 170,000 distinct CDR3 sequences, 20% to 25% of which appear only once. Sequenced material: CD8+ T cells from cultured PBMCs, taken from culture after CMV antigen stimulation. The receptors were sampled from a human donor in good health (CMV status not recorded). Some clones in this sample may be carry-over from other donors' samples.

This sequence joins TRBV6-2 or TRBV6-3 and TRBJ2-2, with 12 nucleotides matching TRBD2. Germline trimming cut 6 bases from V and 2 bases from J; bases unmatched to any gene: 13. Per germline, CDR1 MNHEY and CDR2 SVGEGT. The CDR3 contains 19 residues. The CDR3 spells CASSHQILAGGPNTGELFF. As DNA, the CDR3 is TGTGCCAGCAGCCACCAGATCCTAGCGGGGGGGCCCAACACCGGGGAGCTGTTTTTT.

The gene calls are TRBV14 and TRBJ1-3, with a weak D call TRBD1 (5 bases). Germline CDR1 is SGHDN and CDR2 is FVKESK. The CDR3 has 17 residues. The germline V and J ends were trimmed by 4 bases and 0 bases, with 16 bases remaining between them. CDR3 sequence (DNA): TGTGCCAGCAGCCCCGGGACGGAAATCTTCTCTGGAAACACCATATATTTT. This gives the protein CASSPGTEIFSGNTIYF.

The chain combines TRBV7-8 with TRBJ2-7, with a weak D call TRBD1 (6 bases). V lost 5 bases, J lost 6 bases, and 14 bases lay in between. The CDR3 consists of 13 residues. CDR1 SGHVS and CDR2 FQNEAQ come from the germline V gene. DNA for the CDR3: TGTGCCAGCAGCCCTCAACAGGGTCCCGAGCAGTACTTC. Translation gives CASSPQQGPEQYF.

This sequence joins TRBV7-2 and TRBJ1-4; D is unresolved. The CDR3 covers 15 residues. Trimming stripped 8 bases from V and 0 bases from J, with 13 bases between. Germline CDR1 SGHTA, CDR2 FQGNSA. This chain's CDR3 is CASLARPTTNEKLFF. The DNA of the CDR3 is TGTGCCAGCTTGGCCCGTCCAACAACTAATGAAAAACTGTTTTTT.

The CDR3 protein is CASSLGLGSPLHF. CDR3 nucleotides: TGTGCCAGCAGCTTGGGGCTTGGTTCACCCCTCCACTTT. This rearrangement joins TRBV5-6 to TRBJ1-6; D uncertain. With 0 bases removed from V and 9 bases from J, the gap between germline ends came to 7 bases. Germline loops: CDR1 SGHDT, CDR2 YYEEEE. The CDR3 consists of 13 residues.